These 10 T cell receptor beta chains originate from one sample sequenced in a study of blood T cell repertoires in COVID-19. The repertoire was sequenced with immunoSEQ multiplex PCR; TCRdb's copy has only in-frame clones and lacks some. The table has around 60,000 clones, roughly 90% seen once. The specimen sequenced was peripheral blood. The source is a human donor in a cohort sampled during active COVID-19.

V and J are TRBV11-3 and TRBJ2-1; the D gene is possibly TRBD2 (6 bases). Germline-derived CDR1 and CDR2 are SGHNT and YENEEA. This CDR3 spans 15 amino acids. Trimming took off 5 bases at V and 9 bases at J, with 20 bases between the two ends. CDR3 sequence reads: CASSRRPDGGSEQFF. The CDR3 DNA sequence: TGTGCCAGCAGCCGCCGGCCCGACGGGGGAAGTGAGCAGTTCTTC.

The chain recombines TRBV7-9 with TRBJ2-7; 8 nucleotides line up with TRBD2. Unmatched junction bases numbered 7, after V lost 1 base and J lost 2 bases. The CDR3 sequence is 16 residues long. From germline, CDR1 is SEHNR and CDR2 FQNEAQ (reference sequence). The CDR3 region has the DNA TGTGCCAGCAGCTTAGATCGGGGCGGGAGGACCTACGAGCAGTACTTC. The encoded protein is CASSLDRGGRTYEQYF.

The V gene is TRBV5-8, the J gene TRBJ1-2; perhaps TRBD1 as D (6 bases). The CDR3 is made up of 13 amino acids. Trimming left V 4 bases short and J 2 bases short, with 9 bases between. The germline V gene encodes CDR1 SGHTS and CDR2 YDEGEE. The CDR3 sequence: CASSPTGNYGYTF. For the CDR3, the DNA is TGTGCCAGCAGCCCGACAGGAAACTATGGCTACACCTTC.

This clone was seen a few times. This rearrangement joins TRBV19 to TRBJ2-2, with unresolved D. CDR3 length: 12 residues. Trimming shortened V by 8 bases and J by 2 bases, and 6 bases separated the two germline ends. From germline, CDR1 is LNHDA and CDR2 SQIVND (reference sequence). CDR3 in amino acids: CASLENTGELFF. In DNA, the CDR3 is TGTGCCAGTCTAGAAAACACCGGGGAGCTGTTTTTT. Full variable domain (missing parts from reference TRBV19 and TRBJ2-2): DGGITQSPKYLFRKEGQNVTLSCEQNLNHDAMYWYRQDPGQGLRLIYYSQIVNDFQKGDIAEGYSVSREKKESFPLTVTSAQKNPTAFYLCASLENTGELFFGEGSRLTVL.

The V and J genes are TRBV27 and TRBJ2-2; possibly TRBD1 for D (5 bases). Germline V CDR1 and CDR2: MNHEY, SMNVEV (reference sequence). The CDR3 contains 15 residues. V shed 0 bases and J shed 4 bases, with 9 bases lying between them. CDR3: CASSLSRAATGELFF. The CDR3 nucleotides read TGTGCCAGCAGTTTATCCAGGGCTGCCACCGGGGAGCTGTTTTTT.

V usage is TRBV7-6 and J usage is TRBJ1-2, with D unclear. The CDR3 has 14 amino acids. The ends were cut back, 1 base at V and 4 bases at J, with 10 bases in the middle. CDR1 is SGHVS, CDR2 FNYEAQ, per germline. The CDR3, as DNA: TGTGCCAGCAGCTTAGATCGTACTGGCTATGGCTACACCTTC. This translates into CASSLDRTGYGYTF.

The V gene is TRBV4-2, the J gene TRBJ2-1, with D possibly TRBD1 on 6 matching bases. The germline gives CDR1 LGHNA, CDR2 YNFKEQ. The CDR3 totals 17 residues. V was trimmed by 4 bases and J by 5 bases, leaving 21 bases between them. Here the CDR3 reads CASSPEGVALINNEQFF. The CDR3 DNA follows: TGTGCCAGCAGCCCCGAGGGGGTGGCCCTAATAAACAATGAGCAGTTCTTC.

V gene TRBV5-4 combines with J gene TRBJ2-7; 9 bases are a match to TRBD1. Germline CDR1 reads SGHNT; CDR2 reads YYREEE (reference sequence). J gave up 2 bases and V 4 bases, and 7 bases lay outside the gene matches. The CDR3 runs to 15 residues. CDR3 bases: TGTGCCAGCAGCCCCACGGGGACAGGGACCTACGAGCAGTACTTC. It translates to CASSPTGTGTYEQYF.

In this sample, this clone turned up once. The CDR3 region is CASSLGPGQTLSTRAFF. In DNA form, the CDR3 reads TGCGCCAGCAGCTTGGGTCCAGGGCAGACCTTATCTACCCGAGCTTTCTTT. The V and J genes are TRBV5-1 and TRBJ1-1; possibly TRBD1 for D (5 bases). Germline V gene data show CDR1 as SGHRS and CDR2 as YFSETQ. The CDR3 runs to 17 residues. The V and J ends lost 0 bases and 10 bases respectively, with 25 bases between them.

The chain combines TRBV7-9 with TRBJ1-6; 8 nucleotides line up with TRBD1. The CDR3 consists of 16 residues. CDR1 is SEHNR and CDR2 is FQNEAQ in the germline V gene (reference sequence). Unmatched junction bases numbered 10, after V lost 5 bases and J lost 7 bases. CDR3 sequence (DNA): TGTGCCAGCAGCGCGAGGACAGGGCAGGGGAATTCACCCCTCCACTTT. It is translated as CASSARTGQGNSPLHF.